The rows below give T cell receptor beta chains drawn from one sample of a study of CD8+ T cells in alopecia areata. Sequencing used immunoSEQ multiplex PCR; TCRdb keeps in-frame clones, though not all of them. This repertoire shows under 200,000 clones, just over 65% found once; its top ten account for 0.91%. The sample was CD4+ T cells sorted from blood, taken at week 4, from a patient treated with tofacitinib. The origin of the receptors is a human donor with alopecia areata. The CDR3 runs from the conserved cysteine through the conserved F or W. A D gene is named only where the DNA matches it firmly. Size is omitted from some rows. Given values are once, few, many or a class for expanded clones.

clone_size	v_call	d_call	j_call	cdr3_aa	cdr3_nt
few	TRBV27	NA	TRBJ2-7	CASSAFGTSYEQYF	TGTGCCAGCAGTGCTTTCGGGACATCCTACGAGCAGTACTTC
few	TRBV10-3	TRBD1	TRBJ1-5	CAISESTTGIQPQHF	TGTGCCATCAGTGAGTCGACGACAGGGATTCAGCCCCAGCATTTT
NA	TRBV5-6	TRBD1	TRBJ2-2	CASSLTGTANTGELFF	TGTGCCAGCAGCTTGACCGGGACAGCGAACACCGGGGAGCTGTTTTTT
NA	TRBV29-1	NA	TRBJ1-1	CSAMGGWNTEAFF	TGCAGCGCCATGGGCGGCTGGAACACTGAAGCTTTCTTT
NA	TRBV29-1	NA	TRBJ2-7	CSATYRDKTYEQYF	TGCAGCGCCACTTACCGGGACAAGACCTACGAGCAGTACTTC
NA	TRBV25-1	NA	TRBJ1-2	CASSELRGYTF	TGTGCCAGCAGTGAACTTCGGGGCTACACCTTC
few	TRBV7-8	TRBD1	TRBJ1-2	CASSLGQGAGYTF	TGTGCCAGCAGCTTGGGGCAGGGGGCTGGCTACACCTTC
NA	TRBV30	NA	TRBJ1-1	CAWNFNTEAFF	TGTGCCTGGAACTTCAACACTGAAGCTTTCTTT
NA	TRBV29-1	NA	TRBJ2-7	CSVRTGPYEQYF	TGCAGCGTACGGACCGGACCCTACGAGCAGTACTTC
NA	TRBV7-9	NA	TRBJ2-1	CASSPTNRDQFF	TGTGCCAGCAGTCCAACTAACAGGGATCAGTTCTTC
few	TRBV19	NA	TRBJ2-2	CASSIEGYTGELFF	TGTGCCAGTAGTATTGAGGGTTACACCGGGGAGCTGTTTTTT
few	TRBV7-8	NA	TRBJ1-5	CASSQTDYSNQPQHF	TGTGCCAGCAGTCAAACAGATTATAGCAATCAGCCCCAGCATTTT
few	TRBV29-1	NA	TRBJ2-7	CSVYEQYF	TGCAGCGTCTACGAGCAGTACTTC
NA	TRBV6-6	NA	TRBJ2-1	CASTPSGRGNEQFF	TGTGCCAGCACCCCCTCCGGTCGGGGTAATGAGCAGTTCTTC
NA	TRBV11-2	NA	TRBJ2-5	CASSFSGQETQYF	TGTGCCAGCAGCTTCTCGGGGCAAGAGACCCAGTACTTC
NA	TRBV5-6	NA	TRBJ2-2	CASSLSRKNTGELFF	TGTGCCAGCAGCTTGAGCAGGAAGAACACCGGGGAGCTGTTTTTT
NA	TRBV7-6	TRBD1	TRBJ2-7	CASSRGDSSYEQYF	TGTGCCAGCAGCCGAGGGGACAGCTCCTACGAGCAGTACTTC
NA	TRBV30	NA	TRBJ1-2	CAWTGSVYYGYTF	TGTGCCTGGACAGGGAGCGTATACTATGGCTACACCTTC
NA	TRBV11-1	NA	TRBJ2-5	CASSRGARETQYF	TGTGCCAGCAGCCGAGGGGCGAGGGAGACCCAGTACTTC
NA	TRBV5-1	NA	TRBJ1-1	CASSLGTSNTEAFF	TGCGCCAGCAGCTTGGGCACGTCGAACACTGAAGCTTTCTTT
NA	TRBV7-9	NA	TRBJ1-2	CASSLGGSYGYTF	TGTGCCAGCAGCTTAGGGGGCAGCTATGGCTACACCTTC
few	TRBV30	NA	TRBJ1-2	CAWSAGYGYTF	TGTGCCTGGAGTGCTGGATATGGCTACACCTTC
NA	TRBV5-1	NA	TRBJ2-3	CASSLDGGSTDTQYF	TGCGCCAGCAGCTTGGACGGAGGGAGCACAGATACGCAGTATTTT
NA	TRBV7-2	NA	TRBJ2-3	CASSPERRNTQYF	TGTGCCAGCAGCCCCGAGAGACGGAATACGCAGTATTTT
NA	TRBV29-1	NA	TRBJ2-3	CSVPGLMDTDTQYF	TGCAGCGTCCCGGGACTGATGGACACAGATACGCAGTATTTT
NA	TRBV7-9	NA	TRBJ1-2	CASRTGFRGYTF	TGTGCCAGCAGAACAGGGTTTCGCGGCTACACCTTC
NA	TRBV29-1	NA	TRBJ2-3	CSVVSTSTDTQYF	TGCAGCGTTGTATCAACTAGCACAGATACGCAGTATTTT
NA	TRBV4-1	NA	TRBJ2-4	CASSQESGVGNIQYF	TGCGCCAGCAGCCAAGAGTCCGGGGTAGGAAACATTCAGTACTTC
once	TRBV30	TRBD1	TRBJ2-3	CAWSSIDRGTDTQYF	TGTGCCTGGAGTTCAATCGACAGGGGAACAGATACGCAGTATTTT
NA	TRBV30	NA	TRBJ2-7	CAWRQVNEQYF	TGTGCCTGGAGACAGGTCAACGAGCAGTACTTC
few	TRBV5-4	TRBD2	TRBJ2-3	CASSLGLAGGPDTQYF	TGTGCCAGCAGCTTGGGACTAGCGGGGGGGCCAGATACGCAGTATTTT
NA	TRBV30	NA	TRBJ2-3	CACHEGRMTDTQYF	TGTGCCTGCCATGAAGGCAGGATGACAGATACGCAGTATTTT
NA	TRBV5-4	NA	TRBJ2-7	CASSVPAPRSGEQYF	TGTGCCAGCAGCGTCCCCGCCCCTAGGAGTGGTGAGCAGTACTTC
few	TRBV7-2	TRBD1	TRBJ2-7	CASSYDRASYEQYF	TGTGCCAGCAGCTATGACAGGGCCTCCTACGAGCAGTACTTC
many	TRBV4-2	NA	TRBJ1-6	CASSQDWGNSPLHF	TGTGCCAGCAGCCAAGATTGGGGGAACTCACCCCTCCACTTT
NA	TRBV5-1	NA	TRBJ1-1	CASSLVKGVNTEAFF	TGCGCCAGCAGCTTGGTAAAAGGAGTGAACACTGAAGCTTTCTTT
NA	TRBV27	NA	TRBJ2-7	CASSRDGLYEQYF	TGTGCCAGCAGCCGGGACGGACTCTACGAGCAGTACTTC
NA	TRBV11-1	NA	TRBJ2-3	CASSLGLSTDTQYF	TGTGCCAGCAGCTTAGGTCTAAGCACAGATACGCAGTATTTT
NA	TRBV29-1	NA	TRBJ1-5	CSVVMQGGSNQPQHF	TGCAGCGTTGTGATGCAGGGAGGGAGCAATCAGCCCCAGCATTTT
NA	TRBV30	NA	TRBJ1-1	CAWTVGIKNTEAFF	TGTGCCTGGACTGTCGGGATCAAGAACACTGAAGCTTTCTTT
NA	TRBV20-1	NA	TRBJ1-2	CSASDNYGYTF	TGCAGTGCTAGTGATAACTATGGCTACACCTTC
NA	TRBV7-2	TRBD2	TRBJ2-3	CASSLVRLAGFTDTQYF	TGTGCCAGCAGCTTAGTACGGCTAGCGGGTTTCACAGATACGCAGTATTTT
NA	TRBV18	TRBD1	TRBJ2-2	CASSDGTGDTGELFF	TGTGCCAGCTCGGACGGGACAGGGGACACCGGGGAGCTGTTTTTT
few	TRBV4-2	TRBD1	TRBJ2-4	CASSSNRQGLAKNIQYF	TGTGCCAGCAGCTCGAACCGACAGGGTCTAGCCAAAAACATTCAGTACTTC
NA	TRBV27	NA	TRBJ1-5	CASRGSPPNQPQHF	TGTGCCAGCAGAGGCAGTCCACCGAATCAGCCCCAGCATTTT
NA	TRBV30	NA	TRBJ2-5	CAWSGGFSGPETQYF	TGTGCCTGGAGTGGCGGCTTTTCAGGGCCAGAGACCCAGTACTTC
NA	TRBV30	NA	TRBJ1-5	CAWSVGSLNQPQHF	TGTGCCTGGAGCGTAGGGTCTCTCAATCAGCCCCAGCATTTT
NA	TRBV7-2	NA	TRBJ2-1	CASSLQFF	TGTGCCAGCAGCTTACAGTTCTTC
many	TRBV6-1	TRBD2	TRBJ2-3	CASSLLGGGGDTQYF	TGTGCCAGCAGCCTCCTCGGCGGGGGGGGAGATACGCAGTATTTT
few	TRBV7-8	NA	TRBJ1-6	CASSSLPGGRNSPLHF	TGTGCCAGCAGCTCACTCCCCGGGGGAAGGAATTCACCCCTCCACTTT
once	TRBV18	NA	TRBJ2-5	CASSPIDFRATDQYF	TGTGCCAGCTCACCAATTGATTTCAGGGCCACGGATCAGTACTTC
NA	TRBV5-4	NA	TRBJ2-2	CASSLGPGRNTGELFF	TGTGCCAGCAGCTTGGGGCCGGGGCGGAACACCGGGGAGCTGTTTTTT
NA	TRBV4-3	TRBD2	TRBJ2-1	CASGLIAGDEQFF	TGCGCCAGCGGTCTAATAGCGGGCGATGAGCAGTTCTTC
NA	TRBV7-6	TRBD1	TRBJ2-3	CASKLGQVTDTQYF	TGTGCCAGCAAATTAGGACAGGTCACAGATACGCAGTATTTT
NA	TRBV5-1	NA	TRBJ2-7	CASSSGLNYEQYF	TGCGCCAGCAGCTCGGGCCTCAACTACGAGCAGTACTTC
NA	TRBV4-2	NA	TRBJ2-6	CASSQGMGAQGANVLTF	TGTGCCAGCAGCCAAGGAATGGGGGCGCAAGGGGCCAACGTCCTGACTTTC
NA	TRBV5-1	NA	TRBJ1-1	CASSLPGRGYTEAFF	TGCGCCAGCAGCTTGCCTGGCAGGGGTTACACTGAAGCTTTCTTT